The TCR beta chain described here comes from a study of beta chain features in type 1 diabetes. General observations from the study: The study found fewer insertions and more deletions at VDJ junctions in type 1 diabetes patients. There was a moderate but significant shortening of TCRB CDR3s in all four CD4+ subsets of Type 1 diabetes patients. In the patient group, naive, central memory and Treg TCRB repertoires seemed more alike than in the healthy donor group.

CD45RO/CCR7/CD25/CD127/CD95/CD27 sorting isolated CD4+ naive, central memory, regulatory and stem cell-like memory cells. The investigators reverse transcribed all of the isolated RNA, so they sequenced expressed TCRB transcripts. Several million reads on average were seen across naive, central memory and regulatory T cell samples. Method: immunoSEQ multiplex PCR; TCRdb's copy keeps in-frame clones and lacks some. Counted here are a few hundred thousand clones, 13% to 15% occurring once; the ten biggest clones make up about 0.016%. Germline loops: CDR1 SNHLY, CDR2 FYNNEI. The J segment lost 6 bases and the V segment lost 4 bases, leaving 2 bases of the junction unmatched. This CDR3 is 12 amino acids long. This clone has only a few counts. Its antigen is not known.

Sequencing was done on a sample of naive CD4+ T cells from blood. This chain links TRBV2 with TRBJ2-5; TRBD2 matches at 7 bases. This clonotype originated in a man aged 25-45 years with type 1 diabetes. The CDR3 DNA reads TGTGCCAGCAGTGGGACTAGGAAGACCCAGTACTTC. Protein: CASSGTRKTQYF.